What follows is one T cell receptor (beta chain) and its context. This clonotype occurred many times. What this receptor recognizes is not known. No clone much larger than this one lies a single base away; base qualities are absent. This sample was taken from a study of CD8 T cells in ankylosing spondylitis (dated by TCRdb to about 2017). Looking at the study overall: To find TCR variants linked to disease, the study profiled T cell receptor beta repertoires in ankylosing spondylitis patients and healthy donors. The whole study cohort included some 100 healthy donors and some 27 ankylosing spondylitis patients. Peripheral blood was sampled, and synovial fluid was additionally collected from ankylosing spondylitis patients.

Including cysteine and phenylalanine, the CDR3 has 18 amino acids. Of all the DNA, just the CDR3 is kept, 54 bases in frame from base 1. The germline V gene encodes CDR1 MNHEY and CDR2 SVGAGI. A distance of 19 bases separates the germline ends of V and J, which lose 2 bases and 2 bases respectively. Overall study results and their limits: According to the report, matched synovial fluid samples from ankylosing spondylitis patients were significantly enriched for the disease-linked clones. The disease-linked clones showed a CD8+ phenotype and occurred at relatively low frequencies in peripheral blood. Some motif variants were previously reported in synovial fluid and blood of reactive arthritis patients, suggesting common disease-initiation mechanisms. Blood from ankylosing spondylitis patients appeared to be characterized by a TCR beta motif composed of 7 to 9 highly homologous amino acid variants.

Instrument used: Illumina HiSeq 2500. Quantitative 5'-RACE with molecular barcodes was used to prepare TCR beta libraries. Per the source publication's procedure: To identify disease-linked TCR variants, a new computational method was used, one built on a probabilistic model of VDJ rearrangement. TCRdb handled the public reads itself, with Q25 trimming in fastp and clone calling in MiXCR, and kept productive beta chains. Identical CDR3 protein sequences are pooled into one entry, listed with their most common genes and DNA. The V and J calls, along with clone size, are taken from TCRdb and not from the paper's own processing. The sample table records about 220,000 distinct CDR3 sequences; approximately 7.3% of these occur just once. The ten largest clones take up 12% to 15% of the sample.

Sequencing was done on a sample of blood, either unsorted or a sorted T cell fraction (not recorded which). The receptor was isolated from a male donor with ankylosing spondylitis. The rearranged chain carries TRBV6-5 and TRBJ1-3; no D segment can be confidently identified. The bases read TGTGCCAGCAGTTACACCCCCCGTGGGTCGGGGACTGGAAACACCATATATTTT. This encodes CASSYTPRGSGTGNTIYF.